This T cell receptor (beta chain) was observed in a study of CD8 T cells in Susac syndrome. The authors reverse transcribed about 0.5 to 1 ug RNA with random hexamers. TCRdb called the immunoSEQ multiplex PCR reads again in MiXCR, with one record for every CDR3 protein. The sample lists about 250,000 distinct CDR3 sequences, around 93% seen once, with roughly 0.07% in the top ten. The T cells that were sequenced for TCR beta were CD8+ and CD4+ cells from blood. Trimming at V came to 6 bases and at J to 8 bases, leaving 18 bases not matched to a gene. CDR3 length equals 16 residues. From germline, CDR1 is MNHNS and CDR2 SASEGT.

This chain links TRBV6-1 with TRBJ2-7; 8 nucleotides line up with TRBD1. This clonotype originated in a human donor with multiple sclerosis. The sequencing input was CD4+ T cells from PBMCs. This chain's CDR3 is CASSDRGALPDPKQYF. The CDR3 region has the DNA TGTGCCAGCAGCGACAGGGGCGCCCTACCAGACCCAAAGCAGTACTTC.